These T cell receptor beta chains were read from a single sample in a study of blood T cells in healthy people across ages. TCRdb reprocessed the 5' RACE reads via MiXCR and lists one record per CDR3 protein. The sample shows about 1.4 million distinct CDR3 sequences, roughly 60% of them seen only once. Sequencing input: blood. The receptors shown here come from a man between 18 and 35 years old in good health. Each CDR3 is given with its conserved first and last residue. A D gene is named only where the DNA matches it firmly. Only some rows state a clone size, as once, few, many or a class for expanded clones.

V	size	D	J	CDR3	DNA
TRBV7-2	-	TRBD1	TRBJ1-2	CASSIGQALYGYTF	TGTGCCAGCAGTATCGGACAGGCACTCTATGGCTACACCTTC
TRBV24-1	-	TRBD1	TRBJ2-7	CATRGTGPEQYF	TGTGCCACCAGGGGGACAGGGCCCGAGCAGTACTTC
TRBV7-2	-	-	TRBJ1-1	CASSSPMNTEAFF	TGTGCCAGCAGTTCTCCCATGAACACTGAAGCTTTCTTT
TRBV29-1	-	-	TRBJ1-1	CSVPAENTEAFF	TGCAGCGTGCCTGCGGAGAACACTGAAGCTTTCTTT
TRBV20-1	-	-	TRBJ1-6	CSALGPGRADSPLHF	TGCAGTGCCCTAGGCCCAGGCAGGGCGGATTCACCCCTCCACTTT
TRBV6-5	-	-	TRBJ2-7	CASYKGKGEQYF	TGTGCCAGCTACAAGGGAAAGGGCGAGCAGTACTTC
TRBV21-1	once	-	TRBJ2-7	CASTGQAPSYEQYF	TGTGCCAGCACAGGACAGGCCCCATCCTACGAGCAGTACTTC
TRBV4-3	-	-	TRBJ1-1	CASSLYRDLDTEAFF	TGCGCCAGCAGCCTATACCGGGACCTCGACACTGAAGCTTTCTTT
TRBV5-1	-	TRBD2	TRBJ2-1	CASRDTSGGPYNEQFF	TGCGCCAGCAGAGATACTAGCGGGGGACCATACAATGAGCAGTTCTTC
TRBV29-1	-	-	TRBJ1-4	CSVTRGEKLFF	TGCAGCGTCACGCGGGGGGAAAAACTGTTTTTT
TRBV18	once	-	TRBJ2-7	CASSPRAGRNEQYF	TGTGCCAGCTCACCAAGGGCAGGTCGGAACGAGCAGTACTTC
TRBV7-6	-	-	TRBJ2-1	CASSSRQGSSEQFF	TGTGCCAGCAGCTCCCGCCAGGGGAGTAGTGAGCAGTTCTTC
TRBV7-9	-	TRBD1	TRBJ2-1	CASSQRQGSYNEQFF	TGTGCCAGCAGCCAGAGACAGGGATCGTACAATGAGCAGTTCTTC
TRBV6-1	-	TRBD2	TRBJ2-1	CASILAALGNEQFF	TGTGCCAGCATTCTAGCGGCTTTGGGGAATGAGCAGTTCTTC
TRBV5-1	-	-	TRBJ2-1	CASSLASGAYEQFF	TGCGCCAGCAGCTTGGCCTCCGGGGCATATGAGCAGTTCTTC
TRBV18	-	-	TRBJ2-2	CASSLTRLTGELFF	TGTGCCAGCTCACTCACTCGGCTCACCGGGGAGCTGTTTTTT
TRBV6-2/TRBV6-3	-	TRBD2	TRBJ2-5	CASSDREVETQYF	TGTGCCAGCAGTGATCGGGAGGTGGAGACCCAGTACTTC
TRBV19	-	-	TRBJ1-4	CASSTSQGSHEKLFF	TGTGCCAGTAGTACCTCACAGGGATCTCATGAAAAACTGTTTTTT
TRBV6-5	-	TRBD1	TRBJ2-7	CASSGDRVAYEQYF	TGTGCCAGCAGTGGGGACAGGGTCGCCTACGAGCAGTACTTC
TRBV29-1	-	TRBD2	TRBJ2-1	CSVEDGLAVDNEQFF	TGCAGCGTTGAGGATGGGCTAGCGGTGGACAATGAGCAGTTCTTC
TRBV10-3	-	TRBD2	TRBJ2-3	CAISESGAGGIDTQYF	TGTGCCATCAGTGAGTCAGGAGCGGGGGGAATAGATACGCAGTATTTT
TRBV7-8	-	-	TRBJ2-5	CASIQGGETQYF	TGTGCCAGCATCCAGGGGGGAGAGACCCAGTACTTC
TRBV7-9	-	-	TRBJ1-1	CASSPTAWGGNTEAFF	TGTGCCAGCAGCCCCACCGCTTGGGGAGGGAACACTGAAGCTTTCTTT
TRBV15	few	-	TRBJ1-2	CATSYGQASGYTF	TGTGCCACCAGCTACGGACAAGCTTCTGGCTACACCTTC